The rows below give T cell receptor beta chains drawn from one sample of a study of regulatory T cells in long-lasting Graves disease. TCRdb recomputed calls from the multiplex PCR reads with MiXCR, one row per CDR3 protein. The sample has roughly 500,000 distinct CDR3 sequences, around 15% seen once. These data also featured in a second study, about T cells in Graves' hyperthyroidism and ophthalmopathy.

This sample comprised peripheral blood mononuclear cells (PBMCs), obtained at new diagnosis, from a patient treated with antithyroid drugs. The receptor set was obtained from a woman aged 45-65 years with Graves disease. CDR3s leave out the opening cysteine and the closing phenylalanine or tryptophan.

TRBJ1-5	TRBV6-1	ASSEHGQGVFQPQH
TRBJ2-1	TRBV28	ASGSSGGGYNEQF
TRBJ1-1	TRBV18	ASSRPGTGYAF
TRBJ2-7	TRBV29-1	SVGLPSYEQY
TRBJ2-5	TRBV3-1	ASSQNSQETQY
TRBJ1-6	TRBV3-1	ASSQVYPPLH
TRBJ2-2	TRBV12-3/TRBV12-4	ASSFSGQGYTGELF
TRBJ1-2	TRBV7-2	ASGPARGWGYGYT
TRBJ2-3	TRBV28	ASSFGLAGGTDTQY
TRBJ1-6	TRBV6-2/TRBV6-3	ASSESQSNSPLH
TRBJ2-1	TRBV20-1	SARKRGSYNEQF
TRBJ2-2	TRBV7-9	ASSGLAGFTGELF
TRBJ1-1	TRBV5-1	ASSYPDSNTEAC
TRBJ2-7	TRBV5-6	ASSTRDRHPYEQY
TRBJ2-1	TRBV11-2	ASSPGSLKQF
TRBJ2-1	TRBV28	ASSTGRNLAYNEQF
TRBJ2-7	TRBV6-1	ASTEVQGLPYEQY
TRBJ2-3	TRBV28	ASSFGTPPTDTQY
TRBJ2-7	TRBV6-1	ASSELGTNSYEQY
TRBJ2-1	TRBV9	ASSVVAGHQETQF
TRBJ2-3	TRBV24-1	ATGGLAIDTQY
TRBJ2-2	TRBV9	ASSAQPTSNTGELF
TRBJ2-7	TRBV4-2	ASSQESLVPYEQY
TRBJ1-5	TRBV2	ASSARRGNQPQH
TRBJ2-7	TRBV7-2	ASIRGVYPYEQY
TRBJ2-1	TRBV7-2	ASSLDGGRAEQF
TRBJ2-1	TRBV3-1	ASSQEDRGSYNEQF
TRBJ1-5	TRBV28	ASSSPLGRTDSNQPQH
TRBJ2-7	TRBV27	ASSLRWQGSSYEQY
TRBJ1-4	TRBV5-1	ASSQRQVRTNEKLF
TRBJ2-1	TRBV28	ASSLLYNEQF
TRBJ2-2	TRBV5-1	ASSLVLAEIGELF
TRBJ2-1	TRBV6-5	ASSYSGTQANEQF
TRBJ2-1	TRBV10-3	AIRNPQGLAGSAYNEQF
TRBJ2-7	TRBV3-1	ASSQAGGTGAYEQY
TRBJ1-2	TRBV6-5	ASSYTPDRAYGYT
TRBJ2-7	TRBV4-1	ASSQGPDYEQY
TRBJ2-6	TRBV5-5	ASSPRGGPGANVLT
TRBJ2-7	TRBV2	ASSEGHSGNSYEQY
TRBJ2-7	TRBV3-1	ASSHEGTGTYEQY
TRBJ2-7	TRBV12-5	ASGQGSYCYEQY
TRBJ2-7	TRBV20-1	SARLPYSYEQY
TRBJ1-4	TRBV2	ASRRDSLATNEKLF
TRBJ2-1	TRBV12-3/TRBV12-4	ASSFGATYNEQF
TRBJ2-1	TRBV24-1	ATSDDRGYNNEQF
TRBJ1-6	TRBV2	ASMDDSSYNSPLH
TRBJ2-1	TRBV25-1	ASSESVKAPNEQF
TRBJ1-1	TRBV27	ASSWTGEWSTEAF
TRBJ2-7	TRBV5-5	ASSLETSSYEQY
TRBJ1-2	TRBV12-3/TRBV12-4	ASSRGGGAGGYT
TRBJ2-4	TRBV5-1	ASSSAGGAGNIQH
TRBJ2-6	TRBV6-1	ASRFDSSGANVLT
TRBJ2-1	TRBV28	ASSQSTGDSYNEQF
TRBJ2-3	TRBV5-1	ASSRGGAGDTQY
TRBJ2-5	TRBV28	ASSPRDSSRETQY
TRBJ2-1	TRBV6-9	ASSYSDSYNEQF
TRBJ2-3	TRBV20-1	SAFNRDWRTDTQY
TRBJ2-3	TRBV6-1	ATGPRTDTQY
TRBJ2-1	TRBV15	ATSRVREGSYNEQF